This TCR beta chain was found in a study of cytotoxic CD8 clonotypes in ibrutinib-treated CLL. Study-wide background: Enrolment comprised eleven to twelve relapsed/refractory and roughly 15 treatment-naive patients; 17 were IGHV unmutated.

A remark on this clone: Its specificity is unknown.

Study observations and caveats: At progression, clonality fell back toward baseline after rising at ibrutinib response.

Assay used: immunoSEQ multiplex PCR; TCRdb lists only in-frame clones, some missing. The sample has around 160,000 clones, roughly 84% seen once. This CDR3 spans 13 amino acids. Germline values: CDR1 SGHAT, CDR2 FQNNGV. Trimming removed 1 base from V and 4 bases from J, with 7 bases in between. Material: PBMCs, obtained at disease progression, from a patient treated with ibrutinib. The receptor's source is a human donor with chronic lymphocytic leukemia. This chain uses TRBV11-2 with TRBJ2-5; possible D gene TRBD2, 5 bases. The CDR3 loop reads CASSLVAGETQYF. Written as DNA, the CDR3 is TGTGCCAGCAGCTTAGTTGCGGGAGAGACCCAGTACTTC.